This passage covers 21 T cell receptor beta chains from one sample sequenced in a study of response to subunit inactivated influenza vaccine (dated by TCRdb to 2017 to 2018). Libraries came from RT-PCR. Sequencing relied on an Illumina HiSeq 2500. TCRdb ran its own pipeline on the public reads, namely fastp trimming at Q25 and MiXCR clone calling, and kept in-frame beta chains. Duplicate CDR3 protein sequences are folded into a single record with the most common DNA and genes. The sample table lists hundreds of thousands of distinct CDR3 sequences, about 14% of them with a count of one. The top ten constitute less than 9% of the sample. The specimen comprised PBMCs from blood, sampled around 14 days before vaccination. These receptors came from a man aged 50-59 years who received an inactivated influenza vaccine. Donor details come from another sample of the same person, matched by shared clones.

This clonotype came up a few times. The rearrangement links TRBV12-3 or TRBV12-4 to TRBJ2-7, with D perhaps TRBD2 (5 bases). The germline V and J ends were trimmed by 7 bases and 7 bases, with 20 bases remaining between them. This CDR3 comprises 14 residues. In nucleotides, the CDR3 is TGTGCCAGCACCCCCAATAGGGAGATGGGGGAGCAGTACTTC. Its translation: CASTPNREMGEQYF.

The chain joins TRBV5-4 to TRBJ2-1; 10 nucleotides line up with TRBD2. Germline CDR1 and CDR2: SGHNT and YYREEE (reference sequence). The CDR3 has 15 amino acids. Germline trimming cut 5 bases from V and 8 bases from J; bases unmatched to any gene: 10. CDR3 DNA sequence: TGTGCCAGCAGTTCCCAGCGGGAGGGCCTGGATGAGCAGTTCTTC. Protein product: CASSSQREGLDEQFF.

V and J are TRBV9 and TRBJ2-7; D is unresolved. Trimming took off 5 bases at V and 5 bases at J, with 14 bases between the two ends. Germline V gene sequence: CDR1 SGDLS, CDR2 YYNGEE. This CDR3 is 13 amino acids long. The chain's CDR3 is CASSPPLSDEQYF. CDR3 coding DNA: TGTGCCAGCAGTCCTCCCTTGTCGGACGAGCAGTACTTC.

The table lists this clonotype with many counts. V gene TRBV12-3 or TRBV12-4 combines with J gene TRBJ1-2; unclear D gene. The CDR3 sequence is 12 residues long. V lost 6 bases and J lost 4, with 9 bases in between. CDR3 DNA sequence: TGTGCCAGCAGCCGCGGGATCTATGGCTACACCTTC. This codes for CASSRGIYGYTF.

This clonotype was detected a few times. This chain joins TRBV28 and TRBJ2-7; perhaps TRBD1 as D (5 bases). Trimming removed 7 bases from V and 7 bases from J, with 23 bases in between. Germline CDR1 is MDHEN and CDR2 is SYDVKM. The CDR3 is 15 residues long. The CDR3 region has the DNA TGTGCCAGCACCACCCAGACAGCACCCAAAAGGGAGCAGTACTTC. It codes for CASTTQTAPKREQYF.

The chain has TRBV28 and TRBJ1-1, with 7 bases lining up with TRBD1. Germline CDR1 MDHEN, CDR2 SYDVKM. CDR3 length equals 11 residues. Unmatched junction bases numbered 7, after V lost 4 bases and J lost 14 bases. The DNA of the CDR3 is TGTGCCAGCAGTTCTGAGAGAGGGGGCTTCTTT. It specifies CASSSERGGFF.

In its sample, this clonotype was seen a few times. The rearrangement joins TRBV6-5 to TRBJ2-1; D is possibly TRBD2 (6 bases). The V end lost 4 bases, the J end lost 4 bases, and 11 bases lay between the germline ends. This CDR3 is built from 14 residues. The V gene's germline CDR1 is MNHEY and CDR2 SVGAGI. Here the CDR3 DNA reads TGTGCCAGCAGTTCAACTAGCTTTTACAATGAGCAGTTCTTC. The encoded protein is CASSSTSFYNEQFF.

This clonotype was recorded many times. V gene TRBV28 combines with J gene TRBJ1-5; no clear D. The germline V and J ends were trimmed by 1 base and 5 bases, with 12 bases remaining between them. Germline V gives CDR1 MDHEN, CDR2 SYDVKM. The CDR3 totals 15 residues. CDR3: CASSLLNSLYQPQHF. In DNA form, the CDR3 reads TGTGCCAGCAGTTTATTAAACAGTTTGTATCAGCCCCAGCATTTT.

This clonotype has just a few counts. The V and J genes are TRBV7-2 and TRBJ2-1, with 8 bases that match TRBD2. V trimming: 6 bases; J trimming: 3 bases; junction bases outside the gene matches: 7. The germline V gene has CDR1 SGHTA and CDR2 FQGNSA. The CDR3 is 15 amino acids. The CDR3 loop is CASSKGGLDYNEQFF. CDR3 DNA: TGTGCCAGCAGTAAAGGGGGACTAGACTACAATGAGCAGTTCTTC.

This clonotype has only a few counts. V and J are TRBV28 and TRBJ2-3; D is possibly TRBD2 (6 bases). Trimming shortened V by 2 bases and J by 5 bases, and 11 bases separated the two germline ends. This CDR3 comprises 14 residues. Germline V gene lookup returns CDR1 MDHEN and CDR2 SYDVKM. The CDR3 reads CASSLGGSRDTQYF. The CDR3 DNA reads TGTGCCAGCAGTTTAGGGGGGTCAAGAGATACGCAGTATTTT.

This clonotype turned up a few times. The chain employs TRBV7-2 and TRBJ2-1, with TRBD2 matching over 8 bases. V lost 4 bases and J lost 14; bases outside the gene matches: 13. The germline V gene encodes CDR1 SGHTA and CDR2 FQGNSA. The CDR3 sequence is 14 residues long. The chain's CDR3 is CASSSPYGSGMEFF. The CDR3 DNA reads as TGTGCCAGCAGCTCCCCCTACGGTAGCGGGATGGAGTTCTTC.

On this clonotype: A junction end diverges from the germline sequence, so it may reflect a read error. The chain is built from TRBV11-2 and TRBJ2-5, with TRBD2 matching 7 bases. The germline gives CDR1 SGHAT, CDR2 FQNNGV. CDR3 size: 18 residues. CDR3 region: CSSSLLSQGGRDQETQYF. The CDR3 region has the DNA TGTTCCAGCAGCTTACTGTCACAAGGCGGGAGAGACCAAGAGACCCAGTACTTC.

There are many counts of this clonotype. V and J are TRBV4-3 and TRBJ2-2, with D possibly being TRBD1 (10 bases). Germline CDR1 reads LGHNA; CDR2 reads YSLEER. This CDR3 comprises 17 residues. The V end lost 4 bases, the J end lost 5 bases, and 20 bases lay between the germline ends. The CDR3: CASSRLADRGYTGELFF. The CDR3 DNA reads TGCGCCAGCAGCCGACTAGCGGACAGGGGGTATACCGGGGAGCTGTTTTTT.

This chain links TRBV7-6 with TRBJ2-7, with D maybe TRBD2 (6 bases). There are 14 residues in the CDR3. CDR1 is SGHVS, CDR2 FNYEAQ, per germline. Trimming removed 1 base at V and 1 base at J, with 8 bases between. The CDR3 region is CASSLGRESYEQYF. The CDR3 bases are TGTGCCAGCAGCTTAGGGAGGGAGTCCTACGAGCAGTACTTC.

This rearrangement joins TRBV28 to TRBJ2-1, with 14 bases that match TRBD2. There are 17 residues in the CDR3. The J segment lost 4 bases and the V segment lost 7 bases, leaving 9 bases of the junction unmatched. The V gene's germline CDR1 is MDHEN and CDR2 SYDVKM. CDR3 sequence: CASTGGTSGRVYNEQFF. For the CDR3, the DNA is TGTGCCAGCACCGGCGGGACTAGCGGGAGAGTTTACAATGAGCAGTTCTTC.

This clonotype was found many times. This sequence joins TRBV4-1 and TRBJ1-5; D gene unclear. The CDR3 spans 13 residues. Germline V CDR1 and CDR2: MGHRA, YSYEKL. V dropped 1 base and J dropped 5 bases, with 6 bases sitting between them. The CDR3 here is CASSQVGYQPQHF. The CDR3 DNA reads as TGCGCCAGCAGCCAAGTTGGGTATCAGCCCCAGCATTTT.

The table lists this clonotype with a few counts. This chain joins TRBV14 and TRBJ2-7, with D possibly being TRBD2 (6 bases). There are 14 residues in the CDR3. Germline CDR1 reads SGHDN; CDR2 reads FVKESK. Trimming removed 4 bases at V and 3 bases at J, with 13 bases between. The CDR3 coding sequence is TGTGCCAGCAGCCCGGGACTCCTATACTACGAGCAGTACTTC. As protein: CASSPGLLYYEQYF.

This clonotype was picked up many times. The chain has TRBV7-2 and TRBJ2-2, with D tentatively TRBD1 or TRBD2 (5 bases each). Germline V CDR1 and CDR2: SGHTA, FQGNSA. This CDR3 spans 14 amino acids. V lost 5 bases and J 5 bases, leaving 12 bases between the germline ends. CDR3 loop: CASSLWGRTGELFF. CDR3 nucleotides: TGTGCCAGCAGCCTATGGGGACGGACCGGGGAGCTGTTTTTT.

This clonotype was counted many times. The chain combines TRBV3-1 with TRBJ1-2; D perhaps matches TRBD1 (5 bases). The V gene lost 4 bases and the J gene lost 7 bases, with 16 bases spanning the gap. CDR1 and CDR2 from the germline V gene are LGHDT and YNNKEL (reference sequence). The CDR3 contains 14 residues. CDR3 amino acids: CASSPTQGRSGYTF. The DNA for the CDR3 is TGTGCCAGCAGCCCGACCCAGGGCAGAAGTGGCTACACCTTC.

This clonotype was seen more than once but under ten times. The chain recombines TRBV24-1 with TRBJ1-5, with D perhaps TRBD1 (5 bases). Germline V lookup: CDR1 KGHDR, CDR2 SFDVKD. The CDR3 consists of 14 residues. Trimming took off 2 bases at V and 9 bases at J, with 13 bases between the two ends. The CDR3 region is CATSDWGSNSPQHF. In DNA, the CDR3 is TGTGCCACCAGTGATTGGGGGTCCAATTCGCCCCAGCATTTT.

The genes are TRBV3-1 and TRBJ1-6, with 7 bases aligning to TRBD1. With 6 bases clipped from V and 6 bases from J, the junction kept 8 bases outside the gene matches. The CDR3 consists of 15 residues. Per germline, CDR1 LGHDT and CDR2 YNNKEL (reference sequence). CDR3 protein: CASRKTGRANSPLHF. The CDR3 coding sequence is TGTGCCAGCAGGAAGACAGGGAGGGCTAATTCACCCCTCCACTTT.